The rows below give T cell receptor beta chains drawn from one sample of a study of T cell responses to AZD1222 COVID-19 vaccine. Profiled with immunoSEQ multiplex PCR; TCRdb holds only in-frame clones, not every one. The data hold under 70,000 clones, with 76% observed a single time. The sequences come from peripheral blood, collected on day 0 of AZD1222 vaccination. These receptors were obtained from an adult in good health. Each CDR3 is given with its conserved first and last residue. Each record gives: V gene, J gene, clone size, D gene, CDR3 DNA, CDR3 protein. The D gene is left open where the match is weak. Where a row states a size, it is once, few, many or the class of an expanded clone; other rows omit it.

v_gene: TRBV6-2/TRBV6-3; j_gene: TRBJ1-2; abundance: -; d_gene: -; CDR3nt: TGTGCCAGCAGTTGGGAACAGGTTCCTACCTTC; CDR3aa: CASSWEQVPTF
v_gene: TRBV6-6; j_gene: TRBJ1-4; abundance: -; d_gene: TRBD1; CDR3nt: TGTGCCAGCAGTTTCGGCAGGGGGAATGAAAAACTGTTTTTT; CDR3aa: CASSFGRGNEKLFF
v_gene: TRBV20-1; j_gene: TRBJ2-5; abundance: -; d_gene: -; CDR3nt: TGCAGCGGGTCGCAGTTCCAGACCCAGTACTTC; CDR3aa: CSGSQFQTQYF
v_gene: TRBV21-1; j_gene: TRBJ2-6; abundance: -; d_gene: -; CDR3nt: TGTGCCAGCAGCACACGACAGCCCTACTCTGGGGCCAACGTCCTGACTTTC; CDR3aa: CASSTRQPYSGANVLTF
v_gene: TRBV19; j_gene: TRBJ1-4; abundance: -; d_gene: -; CDR3nt: TGTGCCAGTAGTGTGGGACCGAATAATGAAAAACTGTTTTTT; CDR3aa: CASSVGPNNEKLFF
v_gene: TRBV4-2; j_gene: TRBJ2-7; abundance: -; d_gene: -; CDR3nt: TGTGCCAGCAGCCAAGAGCAGGGAGAAGCGGTCGAGCAGTACTTC; CDR3aa: CASSQEQGEAVEQYF
v_gene: TRBV5-6; j_gene: TRBJ2-1; abundance: -; d_gene: TRBD2; CDR3nt: TGTGCCAGCAGCTTGGAGACGGGGGGGCTTGGCAATGAGCAGTTCTTC; CDR3aa: CASSLETGGLGNEQFF
v_gene: TRBV7-9; j_gene: TRBJ2-7; abundance: -; d_gene: -; CDR3nt: TGTGCCAGCAGCTTGGATGCGGGGTCCTACGAGCAGTACTTC; CDR3aa: CASSLDAGSYEQYF
v_gene: TRBV3-1/TRBV3-2; j_gene: TRBJ1-5; abundance: -; d_gene: -; CDR3nt: TGTGCCAGCAGCCAAGATGGAGGGAATCAGCCCCAGCATTTT; CDR3aa: CASSQDGGNQPQHF
v_gene: TRBV2; j_gene: TRBJ1-4; abundance: -; d_gene: -; CDR3nt: TGTGCCAGCAGGACGACAGCAACTAATGAAAAACTGTTTTTT; CDR3aa: CASRTTATNEKLFF
v_gene: TRBV7-9; j_gene: TRBJ2-7; abundance: -; d_gene: -; CDR3nt: TGTGCCAGCAGCTTGGTTCCGCGCCACGAGCAGTACTTC; CDR3aa: CASSLVPRHEQYF
v_gene: TRBV7-6; j_gene: TRBJ2-5; abundance: -; d_gene: -; CDR3nt: TGTGCCAGCAGCCCCGGACCGCAATCGGGGACCCAGTACTTC; CDR3aa: CASSPGPQSGTQYF
v_gene: TRBV10-2; j_gene: TRBJ1-2; abundance: -; d_gene: -; CDR3nt: TGCGCCAGCAGTGAATCCAGGGCGGAGTGGGGCTACACCTTC; CDR3aa: CASSESRAEWGYTF
v_gene: TRBV3-1/TRBV3-2; j_gene: TRBJ2-3; abundance: -; d_gene: TRBD2; CDR3nt: TGTGCCAGCAGCCTTGGGACTAGCCCGAGCACAGATACGCAGTATTTT; CDR3aa: CASSLGTSPSTDTQYF
v_gene: TRBV10-3; j_gene: TRBJ1-1; abundance: -; d_gene: TRBD1; CDR3nt: TGTGCCATCAGAGACAGGGGCAAGGCAAGTGAAGCTTTCTTT; CDR3aa: CAIRDRGKASEAFF
v_gene: TRBV5-6; j_gene: TRBJ1-5; abundance: once; d_gene: TRBD1; CDR3nt: TGTGCCAGCAGCTTACAGGGGGCAAGTTTTTCGGATCAGCCCCAGCATTTT; CDR3aa: CASSLQGASFSDQPQHF